The sample holds many counts of the clone carrying this T cell receptor beta chain. Per germline, CDR1 MNHEY and CDR2 SVGEGT. There are 15 residues in the CDR3. V was clipped by 6 bases and J by 0 bases, with 12 bases between them. From RNA transcripts, TCR beta CDR3 regions were amplified. Using the HTBI primer set, a first-round RT-PCR was run on the TCR CDR3. One entry per CDR3 protein results from TCRdb running MiXCR on the multiplex PCR reads. Of around 350,000 distinct CDR3 sequences listed, about 19% are singletons. This entry is derived from a study of T cells in Graves' hyperthyroidism and ophthalmopathy. Study-wide background: The blood sample was taken at first diagnosis, before treatment began.

The chain recombines TRBV6-2 or TRBV6-3 with TRBJ1-5, with D unclear. Sequenced input: blood. This sequence was found in a woman aged 18-29 years with Graves' hyperthyroidism. The CDR3 nucleotides read TGTGCCAGCAGCCCCCCGGTATTTAGCAATCAGCCCCAGCATTTT. Residues: CASSPPVFSNQPQHF.